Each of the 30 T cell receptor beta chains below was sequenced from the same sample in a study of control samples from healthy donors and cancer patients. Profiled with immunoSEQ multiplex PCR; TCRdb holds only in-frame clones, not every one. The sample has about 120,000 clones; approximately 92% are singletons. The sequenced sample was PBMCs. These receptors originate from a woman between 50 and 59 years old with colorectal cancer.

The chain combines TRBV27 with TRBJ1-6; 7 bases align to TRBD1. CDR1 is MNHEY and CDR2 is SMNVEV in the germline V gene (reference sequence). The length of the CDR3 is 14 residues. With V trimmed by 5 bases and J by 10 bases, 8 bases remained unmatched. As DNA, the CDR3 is TGTGCCAGCAGTCCCCGACAGGGTCGATCACCCCTCCACTTT. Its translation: CASSPRQGRSPLHF.

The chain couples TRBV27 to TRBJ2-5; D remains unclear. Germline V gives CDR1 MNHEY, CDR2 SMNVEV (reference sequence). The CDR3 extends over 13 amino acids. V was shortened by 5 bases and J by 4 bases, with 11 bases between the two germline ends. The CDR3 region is CASSASLGETQYF. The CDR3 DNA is TGTGCCAGCAGTGCCTCATTGGGAGAGACCCAGTACTTC.

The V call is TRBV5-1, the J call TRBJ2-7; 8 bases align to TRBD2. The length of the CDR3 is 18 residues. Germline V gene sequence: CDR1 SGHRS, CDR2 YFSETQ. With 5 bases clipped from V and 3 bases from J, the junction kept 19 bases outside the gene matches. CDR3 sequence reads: CASSQGNFGGAPRYEQYF. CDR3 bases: TGCGCCAGCAGTCAGGGAAACTTCGGGGGGGCCCCCCGCTACGAGCAGTACTTC.

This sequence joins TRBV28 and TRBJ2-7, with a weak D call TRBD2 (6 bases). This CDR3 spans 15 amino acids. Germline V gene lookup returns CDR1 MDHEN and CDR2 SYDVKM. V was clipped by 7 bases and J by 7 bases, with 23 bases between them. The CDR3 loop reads CASTLFFGTGEEQYF. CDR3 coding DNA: TGTGCCAGCACCCTTTTTTTCGGGACGGGGGAGGAGCAGTACTTC.

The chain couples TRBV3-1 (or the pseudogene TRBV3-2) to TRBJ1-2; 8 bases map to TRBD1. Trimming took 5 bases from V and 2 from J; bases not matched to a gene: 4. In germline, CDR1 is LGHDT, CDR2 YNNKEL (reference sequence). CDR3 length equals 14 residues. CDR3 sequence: CASSVGTGNYGYTF. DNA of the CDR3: TGTGCCAGCAGCGTCGGGACAGGCAACTATGGCTACACCTTC.

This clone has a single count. The CDR3, as DNA: TGCGCCAGCAGCACCGGACAGGGGAGGAACACTGAAGCTTTCTTT. Translating it yields CASSTGQGRNTEAFF. V usage is TRBV5-1 and J usage is TRBJ1-1; 9 nucleotides agree with TRBD1. The V segment lost 4 bases and the J segment 1 base; nucleotides outside the gene matches: 5. This CDR3 comprises 15 residues. Germline V gene lookup returns CDR1 SGHRS and CDR2 YFSETQ.

For the CDR3, the DNA is TGTGCCAGCAGCCGGGACAGGCCCTACGAGCAGTACTTC. Translation: CASSRDRPYEQYF. The chain links TRBV6-6 to TRBJ2-7, with 8 bases that match TRBD1. V lost 6 bases to trimming and J lost 2 bases; unmatched junction nucleotides: 3. Germline V CDR1 and CDR2: MNHNY, SVGAGI (reference sequence). The CDR3 totals 13 residues.

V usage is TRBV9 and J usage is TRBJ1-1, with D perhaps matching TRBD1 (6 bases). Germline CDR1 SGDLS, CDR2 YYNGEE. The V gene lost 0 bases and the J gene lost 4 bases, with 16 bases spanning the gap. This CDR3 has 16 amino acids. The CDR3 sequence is CASSVALGGDGTEAFF. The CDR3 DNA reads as TGTGCCAGCAGCGTAGCGTTGGGGGGCGACGGCACTGAAGCTTTCTTT.

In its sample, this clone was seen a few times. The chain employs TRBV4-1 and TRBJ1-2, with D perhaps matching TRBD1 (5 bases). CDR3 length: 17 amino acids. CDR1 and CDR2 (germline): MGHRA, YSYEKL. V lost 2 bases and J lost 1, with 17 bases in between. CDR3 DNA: TGCGCCAGCAGCCAACTACGGGGACGGGGAGTTAACTATGGCTACACCTTC. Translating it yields CASSQLRGRGVNYGYTF.

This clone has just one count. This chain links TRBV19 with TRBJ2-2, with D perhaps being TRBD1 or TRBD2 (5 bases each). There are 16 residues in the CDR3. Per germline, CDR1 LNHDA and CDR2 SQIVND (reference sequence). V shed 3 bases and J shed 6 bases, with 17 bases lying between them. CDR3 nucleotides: TGTGCCAGTAGTATCGGCTCGAGGTGGGGACCCGGGGAGCTGTTTTTT. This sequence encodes CASSIGSRWGPGELFF. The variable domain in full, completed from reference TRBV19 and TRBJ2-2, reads DGGITQSPKYLFRKEGQNVTLSCEQNLNHDAMYWYRQDPGQGLRLIYYSQIVNDFQKGDIAEGYSVSREKKESFPLTVTSAQKNPTAFYLCASSIGSRWGPGELFFGEGSRLTVL.

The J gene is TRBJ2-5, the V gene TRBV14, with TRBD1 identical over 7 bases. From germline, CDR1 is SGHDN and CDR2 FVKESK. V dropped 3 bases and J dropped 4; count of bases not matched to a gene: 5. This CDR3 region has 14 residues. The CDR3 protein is CASSHPGQRETQYF. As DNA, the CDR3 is TGTGCCAGCAGCCACCCGGGACAGAGAGAGACCCAGTACTTC.

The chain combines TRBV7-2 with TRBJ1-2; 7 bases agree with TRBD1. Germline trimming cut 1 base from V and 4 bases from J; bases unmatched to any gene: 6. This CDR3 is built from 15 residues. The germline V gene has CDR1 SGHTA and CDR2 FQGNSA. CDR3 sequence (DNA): TGTGCCAGCAGCTTAGGGGGGACAGTCGCCTATGGCTACACCTTC. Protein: CASSLGGTVAYGYTF.

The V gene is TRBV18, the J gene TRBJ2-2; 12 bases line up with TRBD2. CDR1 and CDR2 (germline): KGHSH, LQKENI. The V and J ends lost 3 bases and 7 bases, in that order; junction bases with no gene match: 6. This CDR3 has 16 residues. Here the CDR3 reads CASSPGLAGKDGELFF. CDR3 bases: TGTGCCAGCTCACCGGGACTAGCGGGCAAGGACGGGGAGCTGTTTTTT.

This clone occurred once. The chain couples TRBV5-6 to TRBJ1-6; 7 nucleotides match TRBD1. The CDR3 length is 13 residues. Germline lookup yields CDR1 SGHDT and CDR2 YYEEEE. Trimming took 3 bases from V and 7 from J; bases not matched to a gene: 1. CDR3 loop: CASSSGQNSPLHF. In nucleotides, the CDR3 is TGTGCCAGCAGCTCGGGACAGAATTCACCCCTCCACTTT.

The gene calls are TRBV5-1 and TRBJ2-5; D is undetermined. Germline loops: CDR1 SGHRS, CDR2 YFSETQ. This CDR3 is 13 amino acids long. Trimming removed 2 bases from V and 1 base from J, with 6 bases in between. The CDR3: CASSFGTQETQYF. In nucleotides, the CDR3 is TGCGCCAGCAGCTTTGGAACCCAAGAGACCCAGTACTTC.

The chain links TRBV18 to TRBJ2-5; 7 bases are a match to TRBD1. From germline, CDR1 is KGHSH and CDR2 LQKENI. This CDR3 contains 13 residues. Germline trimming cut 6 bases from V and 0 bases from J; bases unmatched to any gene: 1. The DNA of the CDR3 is TGTGCCAGCTCGGGACAGTACCAAGAGACCCAGTACTTC. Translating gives CASSGQYQETQYF.

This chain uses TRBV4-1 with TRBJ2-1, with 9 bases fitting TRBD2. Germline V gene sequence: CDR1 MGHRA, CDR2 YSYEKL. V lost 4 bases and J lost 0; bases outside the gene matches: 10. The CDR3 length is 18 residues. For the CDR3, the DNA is TGCGCCAGCAGCCCCTGGCGGGGGGGCGAGAGCTCCTACAATGAGCAGTTCTTC. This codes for CASSPWRGGESSYNEQFF.

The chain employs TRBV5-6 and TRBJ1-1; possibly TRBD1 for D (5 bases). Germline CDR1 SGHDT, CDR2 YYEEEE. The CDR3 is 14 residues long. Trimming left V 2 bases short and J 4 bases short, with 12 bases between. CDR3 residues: CASSFPEGSTEAFF. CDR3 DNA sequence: TGTGCCAGCAGCTTCCCGGAGGGGAGCACTGAAGCTTTCTTT.

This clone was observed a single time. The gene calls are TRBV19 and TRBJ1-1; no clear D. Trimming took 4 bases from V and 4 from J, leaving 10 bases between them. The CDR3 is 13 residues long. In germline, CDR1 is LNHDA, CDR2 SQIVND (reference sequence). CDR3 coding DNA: TGTGCCAGTAGTACGAGGGAGTCCACTGAAGCTTTCTTT. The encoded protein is CASSTRESTEAFF.

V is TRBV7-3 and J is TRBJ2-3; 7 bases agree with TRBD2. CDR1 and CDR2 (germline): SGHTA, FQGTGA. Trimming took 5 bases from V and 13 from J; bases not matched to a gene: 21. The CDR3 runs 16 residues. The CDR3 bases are TGTGCCAGCAGCCCTCGCTTGGCGGGGGAAAAACTTGATGAGTATTTT. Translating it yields CASSPRLAGEKLDEYF.

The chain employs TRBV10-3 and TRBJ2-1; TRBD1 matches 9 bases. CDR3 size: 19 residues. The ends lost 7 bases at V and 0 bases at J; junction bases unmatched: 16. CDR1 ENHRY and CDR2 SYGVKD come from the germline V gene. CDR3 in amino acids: CAIKGVGQGTESSYNEQFF. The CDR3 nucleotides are TGTGCCATCAAGGGGGTGGGACAGGGAACCGAGAGCTCCTACAATGAGCAGTTCTTC.

Here the CDR3 reads CASSEDRAAYEQYF. CDR3 nucleotide sequence: TGTGCCAGCAGTGAAGACAGGGCGGCCTACGAGCAGTACTTC. This chain links TRBV2 with TRBJ2-7; possible D gene TRBD1, 6 bases. With 1 base removed from V and 2 bases from J, the gap between germline ends came to 9 bases. Germline V gene lookup returns CDR1 SNHLY and CDR2 FYNNEI. The CDR3 totals 14 residues.

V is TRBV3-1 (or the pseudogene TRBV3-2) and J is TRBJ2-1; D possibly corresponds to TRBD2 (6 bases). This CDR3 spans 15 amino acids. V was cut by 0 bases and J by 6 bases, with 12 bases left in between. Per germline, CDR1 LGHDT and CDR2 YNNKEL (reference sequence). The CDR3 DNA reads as TGTGCCAGCAGCCAAGATCTCACCGGGGGCAATGAGCAGTTCTTC. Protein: CASSQDLTGGNEQFF.

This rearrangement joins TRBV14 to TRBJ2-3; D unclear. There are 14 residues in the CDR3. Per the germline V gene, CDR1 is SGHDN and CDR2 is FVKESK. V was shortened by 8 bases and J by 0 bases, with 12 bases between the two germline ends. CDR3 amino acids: CASGPVGSTDTQYF. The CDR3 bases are TGTGCCAGCGGGCCCGTCGGAAGCACAGATACGCAGTATTTT.

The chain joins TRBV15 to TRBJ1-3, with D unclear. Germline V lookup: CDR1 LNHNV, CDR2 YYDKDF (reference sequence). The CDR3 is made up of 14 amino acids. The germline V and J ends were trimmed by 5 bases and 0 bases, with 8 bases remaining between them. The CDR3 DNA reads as TGTGCCACCAGCGGCGGGAACTCTGGAAACACCATATATTTT. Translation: CATSGGNSGNTIYF.

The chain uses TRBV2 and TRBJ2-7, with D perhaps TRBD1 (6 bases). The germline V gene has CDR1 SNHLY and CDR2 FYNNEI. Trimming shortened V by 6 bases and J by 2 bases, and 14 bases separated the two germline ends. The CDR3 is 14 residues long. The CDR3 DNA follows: TGTGCCAGCAGGGCAGGGGAAGTCACCTACGAGCAGTACTTC. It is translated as CASRAGEVTYEQYF. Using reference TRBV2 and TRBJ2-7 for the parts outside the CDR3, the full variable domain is EPEVTQTPSHQVTQMGQEVILRCVPISNHLYFYWYRQILGQKVEFLVSFYNNEISEKSEIFDDQFSVERPDGSNFTLKIRSTKLEDSAMYFCASRAGEVTYEQYFGPGTRLTVT.

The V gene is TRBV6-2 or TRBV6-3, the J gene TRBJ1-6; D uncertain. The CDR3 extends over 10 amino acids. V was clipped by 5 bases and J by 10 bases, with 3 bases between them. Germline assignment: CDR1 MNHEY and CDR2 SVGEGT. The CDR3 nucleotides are TGTGCCAGCAGTCCCTCACCCCTCCACTTT. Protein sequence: CASSPSPLHF.

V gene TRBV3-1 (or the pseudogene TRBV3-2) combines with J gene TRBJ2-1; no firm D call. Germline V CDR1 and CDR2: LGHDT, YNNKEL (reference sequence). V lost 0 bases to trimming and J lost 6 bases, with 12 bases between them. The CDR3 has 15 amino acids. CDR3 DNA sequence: TGTGCCAGCAGCCAAGATCCTCGACCAACCAATGAGCAGTTCTTC. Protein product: CASSQDPRPTNEQFF.

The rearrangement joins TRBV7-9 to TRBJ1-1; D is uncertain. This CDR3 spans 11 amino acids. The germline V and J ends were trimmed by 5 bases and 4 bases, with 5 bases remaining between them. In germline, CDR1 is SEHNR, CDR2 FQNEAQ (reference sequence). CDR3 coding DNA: TGTGCCAGCAGCGAAGGCACTGAAGCTTTCTTT. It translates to CASSEGTEAFF.

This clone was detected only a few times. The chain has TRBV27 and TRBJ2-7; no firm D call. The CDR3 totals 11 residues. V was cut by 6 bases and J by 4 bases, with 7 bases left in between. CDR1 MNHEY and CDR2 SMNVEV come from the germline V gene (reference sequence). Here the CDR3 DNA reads TGTGCCAGCAGGCGAAATTACGAGCAGTACTTC. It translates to CASRRNYEQYF.